These T cell receptor beta chains were read from a single sample in a study of technical replicates of blood from a few donors. Some clones are missing from TCRdb's copy, which holds only in-frame ones; the method was immunoSEQ multiplex PCR. The sample records tens of thousands of clones, about 96% being singletons. Sequencing input: T cells isolated from PBMCs. The receptors shown here come from a human donor in good health. Both conserved end residues are trimmed from each CDR3. The D gene is left open where the match is weak.

V gene | D gene | CDR3 protein
TRBV27 | NA | ASSFQPSPHNEQF
TRBV9 | TRBD1 | ANSVDWTGGYQETQY
TRBV21-1 | NA | ASSRSEIDRGNQPQH
TRBV10-1 | TRBD1 | ASSESQVSRTGFFIGELF
TRBV2 | TRBD2 | AASLSGADTQY
TRBV28 | NA | ASSQHMGAGNQPQH
TRBV11-2 | NA | ASSLVGRGTWLDTQY
TRBV5-1 | TRBD1 | ASSWDSGYEQY
TRBV11-3 | NA | ASSSLGGENGYT
TRBV30 | TRBD1 | AWSGQGTGELF
TRBV11-2 | TRBD1 | ASSSPGQGDSTDTQY
TRBV28 | TRBD2 | ASPSSGRPLSTDTQY
TRBV5-1 | NA | ASSLDGYSNQPQH
TRBV6-5 | TRBD1 | ASSRGQDTEAF
TRBV5-8 | NA | ASSLYPGELF
TRBV11-2 | NA | ASSPEDGSNTEAF
TRBV5-1 | NA | ASSLGGLGQPQH
TRBV9 | NA | ASSVAVAFTDTQY
TRBV6-5 | NA | ASSYARAGYGYT
TRBV10-3 | TRBD1 | AISETTGGNQPQH
TRBV6-5 | TRBD1 | ASRDTGGSGNTIY
TRBV29-1 | NA | SVPQGNTEAF
TRBV14 | NA | ASSQDMGLRTKHEQY
TRBV29-1 | NA | SVEFESYNEQF
TRBV25-1 | NA | ASRDGGDYNEQF
TRBV6-4 | TRBD2 | ASSDLSGSSYNEQF
TRBV28 | TRBD1 | ASRNLGARGLSEAF
TRBV11-3 | TRBD2 | ASSLGWGRVDEQF
TRBV11-3 | TRBD1 | ASSWTGGTEAF
TRBV11-1 | TRBD1 | ASGQGPRGSTDTQY
TRBV27 | TRBD2 | ASSYGTSEY
TRBV6-5 | NA | ASSYSNQEKLF
TRBV18 | NA | ASSPFGLENTEAF
TRBV6-5 | TRBD2 | ASSYLTGLAVNEQF
TRBV5-1 | TRBD2 | ASSASGRTSTDTQY
TRBV11-3 | NA | ASSLAGVDTGELF
TRBV19 | NA | ASSMSAIRTDTQY
TRBV5-1 | TRBD2 | ASGLAADTQY
TRBV10-2 | TRBD1 | ASSDLQGASYNEQF
TRBV6-1 | TRBD1 | ASSEVAGTGVYGYT
TRBV13 | NA | ASSFVGVSSYEQY
TRBV28 | NA | ASSLFQDYYGYT
TRBV10-3 | TRBD2 | ATGTSGSADTQY
TRBV7-9 | TRBD2 | ASTPGGGRSNEQF
TRBV9 | TRBD1 | ASSTQQGAKELF
TRBV5-1 | TRBD1 | ASSPTPGQGSNQPQH
TRBV7-6 | TRBD2 | ASSLAGLAFDEQF
TRBV7-6 | NA | ASSLAGWNTEAF
TRBV2 | TRBD1 | ASRATGGIETQY
TRBV27 | TRBD2 | ASSLRTSGNHEQF